The 26 T cell receptor beta chains in this list originate from one sample, sequenced in a study of neurological immune-mediated disorders (dated by TCRdb to between 2018 and 2021). In the paper's terms, the time point label means: longitudinal time-point 3. To prepare the library, 5' RACE was applied. The instrument given in TCRdb is Illumina HiSeq 2500. TCRdb itself trimmed the public reads at Q25 with fastp, ran MiXCR and retained productive beta chains. Entries that share a CDR3 protein sequence are merged under the most common genes and DNA. The sample includes 93,000 or so distinct CDR3 sequences, with under 14% observed a single time. Around 3.1% of the sample is taken by the ten largest. The source material was PBMCs. Receptors were obtained from a female donor with HTLV-1-associated myelopathy (HAM/TSP).

This clonotype occurred many times. This rearrangement joins TRBV14 to TRBJ2-1, with TRBD1 matching 8 bases. V lost 2 bases, J lost 6 bases, and 6 bases stayed unmatched. The CDR3 has 15 residues. Germline V gene lookup returns CDR1 SGHDN and CDR2 FVKESK. CDR3 DNA: TGTGCCAGCAGCCAAACAAGGACAGGGACCAATGAGCAGTTCTTC. It specifies CASSQTRTGTNEQFF.

Regarding this clonotype: One end of the junction is discordant with germline, which a read error may explain. The chain is built from TRBV5-1 and TRBJ1-2; no clear D. This CDR3 is 15 amino acids long. The germline V gene has CDR1 SGHRS and CDR2 YFSETQ. CDR3 nucleotides: TGCGCCAGCAGCTTGGACGACTCGACTAACTATGGCTACAACTTC. Translation gives CASSLDDSTNYGYNF. Using reference TRBV5-1 and TRBJ1-2 for the parts outside the CDR3, the full variable domain is KAGVTQTPRYLIKTRGQQVTLSCSPISGHRSVSWYQQTPGQGLQFLFEYFSETQRNKGNFPGRFSGRQFSNSRSEMNVSTLELGDSALYLCASSLDDSTNYGYNFGSGTRLTVV.

This clonotype was observed many times. The chain carries TRBV5-1 and TRBJ2-1, with a possible D match to TRBD2 (6 bases). V was pared by 5 bases and J by 8 bases, with 8 bases between. Germline values: CDR1 SGHRS, CDR2 YFSETQ. This CDR3 is 11 amino acids long. The CDR3 region is CASRKRDEQFF. The DNA for the CDR3 is TGCGCCAGCAGAAAGCGGGATGAGCAGTTCTTC.

CDR3 sequence (DNA): TGTGCCAGCAGCTTGCGGGACAGCGACAATGAGCAGTTCTTC. As protein: CASSLRDSDNEQFF. V and J are TRBV5-8 and TRBJ2-1; 7 nucleotides align to TRBD1. V lost 1 base and J lost 5; bases outside the gene matches: 3. The CDR3 is 14 residues long. Looked up from germline, CDR1 is SGHTS and CDR2 is YDEGEE. The variable domain in full, completed from reference TRBV5-8 and TRBJ2-1, reads EAGVTQSPTHLIKTRGQQATLRCSPISGHTSVYWYQQALGLGLQFLLWYDEGEERNRGNFPPRFSGRQFPNYSSELNVNALELEDSALYLCASSLRDSDNEQFFGPGTRLTVL.

This clonotype was seen at least ten times. The chain recombines TRBV29-1 with TRBJ2-7; maybe TRBD1 (6 bases). Germline assignment: CDR1 SQVTM and CDR2 ANQGSEA. The ends were cut back, 6 bases at V and 0 bases at J, with 9 bases in the middle. The CDR3 is 12 residues long. For the CDR3, the DNA is TGCAGCGTAGGACAGTTCTCCTACGAGCAGTACTTC. Translating gives CSVGQFSYEQYF.

This clonotype was seen repeatedly, ten times or more. The rearrangement joins TRBV20-1 to TRBJ2-1, with TRBD1 identical over 8 bases. There are 13 residues in the CDR3. Germline lookup yields CDR1 DFQATT and CDR2 SNEGSKA (reference sequence). Unmatched junction bases numbered 9, after V lost 5 bases and J lost 9 bases. The CDR3 here is CSASGTGLGEQFF. The CDR3 DNA follows: TGCAGTGCTTCCGGGACAGGTTTGGGTGAGCAGTTCTTC.

This clonotype was seen ten or more times. The gene calls are TRBV28 and TRBJ2-7; 8 positions match TRBD2. In germline, CDR1 is MDHEN, CDR2 SYDVKM. This CDR3 region has 13 residues. V lost 4 bases and J lost 6; bases outside the gene matches: 5. The CDR3 reads CASSSPGGGEQYF. The CDR3 bases are TGTGCCAGCAGTTCCCCGGGGGGGGGCGAGCAGTACTTC.

In this sample, this clonotype turned up many times. CDR3: CASSPTANYGYTF. CDR3 sequence (DNA): TGTGCCAGCAGCCCGACAGCAAACTATGGCTACACCTTC. The J gene is TRBJ1-2, the V gene TRBV2, with a weak D call TRBD1 (5 bases). V dropped 6 bases and J dropped 2 bases, with 10 bases sitting between them. The CDR3 is 13 amino acids. Germline values: CDR1 SNHLY, CDR2 FYNNEI.

This clonotype was counted at least ten times. The chain couples TRBV12-3 or TRBV12-4 to TRBJ1-4, with TRBD1 matching over 7 bases. V was clipped by 5 bases and J by 0 bases; unmatched bases: 9. The CDR3 runs to 17 residues. The CDR3 is CASSPDRARTTNEKLFF. For the CDR3, the DNA is TGTGCCAGCAGTCCTGACAGGGCCCGAACAACTAATGAAAAACTGTTTTTT.

This clonotype was counted many times. The chain combines TRBV5-1 with TRBJ2-1, with a possible D match to TRBD1 (5 bases). The CDR3 covers 13 residues. Germline CDR1 reads SGHRS; CDR2 reads YFSETQ. Trimming took 0 bases from V and 9 from J, leaving 10 bases between them. DNA for the CDR3: TGCGCCAGCAGCTTGGGACAGATGGGTGAGCAGTTCTTC. Translation: CASSLGQMGEQFF.

This clonotype was observed many times. The rearrangement links TRBV7-9 to TRBJ2-7; 10 bases are shared with TRBD2. The germline CDR1 and CDR2 sequences are SEHNR and FQNEAQ (reference sequence). V was clipped by 5 bases and J by 6 bases; unmatched bases: 10. The CDR3 spans 15 residues. CDR3 coding DNA: TGTGCCAGCAGCCCGGAGGCTAGCGGGGGATTCGAGCAGTACTTC. Encoded protein: CASSPEASGGFEQYF.

This rearrangement joins TRBV7-9 to TRBJ2-2, with 10 nucleotides matching TRBD1. Per germline, CDR1 SEHNR and CDR2 FQNEAQ (reference sequence). Trimming took 4 bases from V and 4 from J; bases not matched to a gene: 6. The CDR3 length is 16 residues. In nucleotides, the CDR3 is TGTGCCAGCAGCTCGCGGGACAGGGGATTCACCGGGGAGCTGTTTTTT. Its translation is CASSSRDRGFTGELFF.

This clonotype occurred many times. The chain joins TRBV10-1 to TRBJ2-5, with D possibly matching TRBD2 (5 bases). V lost 2 bases and J 5 bases, leaving 12 bases between the germline ends. The germline V gene encodes CDR1 WNHNN and CDR2 SYGVQD (reference sequence). The CDR3 is 14 residues long. In DNA, the CDR3 is TGCGCCAGCAGTGAGGGACTGCTCTCGGAGACCCAGTACTTC. Translating it yields CASSEGLLSETQYF.

At least ten counts were recorded for this clonotype. This chain joins TRBV6-1 and TRBJ2-7; unclear D gene. Trimming took off 0 bases at V and 1 base at J, with 10 bases between the two ends. Germline loops: CDR1 MNHNS, CDR2 SASEGT. This CDR3 has 15 residues. The DNA for the CDR3 is TGTGCCAGCAGTGAAGCGGGCAGAGGTTCCTACGAGCAGTACTTC. Protein: CASSEAGRGSYEQYF.

This clonotype came up many times. J is TRBJ2-1 and V is TRBV5-1, with D maybe TRBD2 (7 bases). V gave up 2 bases and J gave up 12 bases, with 15 bases separating them. This CDR3 has 13 amino acids. Germline CDR1 SGHRS, CDR2 YFSETQ. CDR3 nucleotide sequence: TGCGCCAGCAGCTTCGGGGGGCGCGAGGGGCAGTTCTTC. It codes for CASSFGGREGQFF.

The rearrangement joins TRBV7-6 to TRBJ2-3, with D perhaps matching TRBD1 (6 bases). The V end lost 0 bases, the J end lost 2 bases, and 9 bases lay between the germline ends. Looked up from germline, CDR1 is SGHVS and CDR2 is FNYEAQ. This CDR3 comprises 15 residues. The CDR3 spells CASSLAGASTDTQYF. The CDR3 region has the DNA TGTGCCAGCAGCTTAGCGGGGGCCTCCACAGATACGCAGTATTTT.

This clonotype was picked up many times. This chain links TRBV7-2 with TRBJ2-3; 11 bases agree with TRBD2. Unmatched junction bases numbered 11, after V lost 1 base and J lost 2 bases. This CDR3 contains 19 residues. From germline, CDR1 is SGHTA and CDR2 FQGNSA. CDR3 loop: CASSLVGRASGGITDTQYF. CDR3 nucleotide sequence: TGTGCCAGCAGCTTAGTGGGTAGGGCTAGCGGGGGGATCACAGATACGCAGTATTTT.

There are many counts of this clonotype. V gene TRBV5-6 combines with J gene TRBJ1-2, with 8 bases matching TRBD1. The CDR3 spans 14 residues. With 1 base clipped from V and 5 bases from J, the junction kept 4 bases outside the gene matches. Germline V CDR1 and CDR2: SGHDT, YYEEEE. CDR3 residues: CASSLSGQGYGYTF. For the CDR3, the DNA is TGTGCCAGCAGCTTGAGTGGACAGGGATATGGCTACACCTTC.

This clonotype was counted many times. V and J are TRBV5-6 and TRBJ2-1; 7 bases fit TRBD2. The CDR3 totals 14 residues. The V segment lost 3 bases and the J segment 3 bases; nucleotides outside the gene matches: 3. Germline values: CDR1 SGHDT, CDR2 YYEEEE. The CDR3 DNA sequence: TGTGCCAGCAGCTGGGGCGGGGGCTACAATGAGCAGTTCTTC. Protein: CASSWGGGYNEQFF. The full variable domain, rest sourced from reference TRBV5-6 and TRBJ2-1, is DAGVTQSPTHLIKTRGQQVTLRCSPKSGHDTVSWYQQALGQGPQFIFQYYEEEERQRGNFPDRFSGHQFPNYSSELNVNALLLGDSALYLCASSWGGGYNEQFFGPGTRLTVL.

This clonotype was seen at least ten times. The rearrangement joins TRBV6-5 to TRBJ1-1, with D possibly matching TRBD1 (6 bases). V lost 6 bases and J lost 4, with 15 bases in between. The germline V gene encodes CDR1 MNHEY and CDR2 SVGAGI. The CDR3 spans 14 residues. The DNA of the CDR3 is TGTGCCAGCAGCCTTACAGGGTTTTTCACTGAAGCTTTCTTT. It is translated as CASSLTGFFTEAFF.

This clonotype was recorded many times. J is TRBJ1-2 and V is TRBV10-3; 11 bases line up with TRBD1. Germline assignment: CDR1 ENHRY and CDR2 SYGVKD. The CDR3 covers 13 residues. With 10 bases clipped from V and 7 bases from J, the junction kept 8 bases outside the gene matches. The CDR3 DNA reads as TGTGCCACCTGGACAGGGGGCGCGGCTGGCTACACCTTC. It translates to CATWTGGAAGYTF.

About this clonotype itself: This clone may be a read error of a much larger clone one base away. CDR3 coding DNA: TGTGCCAGCAGCTTGGGATTGCATGGGTACTACGAGCAGTACTTC. Protein sequence: CASSLGLHGYYEQYF. The J gene is TRBJ2-7, the V gene TRBV5-5; D is uncertain. Germline loops: CDR1 SGHKS, CDR2 YYEKEE (reference sequence). There are 15 residues in the CDR3. Trimming left V 0 bases short and J 3 bases short, with 13 bases between. The full variable domain, completed using reference TRBV5-5 and TRBJ2-7, is DAGVTQSPTHLIKTRGQQVTLRCSPISGHKSVSWYQQVLGQGPQFIFQYYEKEERGRGNFPDRFSARQFPNYSSELNVNALLLGDSALYLCASSLGLHGYYEQYFGPGTRLTVT.

The sample holds many counts of this clonotype. This sequence joins TRBV5-1 and TRBJ2-2; TRBD2 aligns across 10 bases. There are 16 residues in the CDR3. The germline V gene encodes CDR1 SGHRS and CDR2 YFSETQ. V shed 4 bases and J 6 bases; nucleotides not matched to a gene: 9. CDR3 in DNA: TGCGCCAGCAGCCGGTTAGCGGGGGGTCGTTCCGGGGAGCTGTTTTTT. Its translation: CASSRLAGGRSGELFF.

Many counts were recorded for this clonotype. J is TRBJ2-2 and V is TRBV5-1; 12 nucleotides agree with TRBD2. The length of the CDR3 is 16 residues. CDR1 and CDR2 (germline): SGHRS, YFSETQ. Trimming at V came to 2 bases and at J to 6 bases, leaving 5 bases not matched to a gene. The CDR3 is CASSLIPSGGAGELFF. The DNA for the CDR3 is TGCGCCAGCAGCTTAATCCCTAGCGGGGGGGCCGGGGAGCTGTTTTTT.

There are many counts of this clonotype. This chain uses TRBV3-1 with TRBJ2-2, with D perhaps matching TRBD1 (6 bases). Trimming cost V 1 base and J 0 bases, with 9 bases left between them. CDR1 LGHDT and CDR2 YNNKEL come from the germline V gene (reference sequence). The CDR3 spans 16 residues. The CDR3 reads CASSQGRGTNTGELFF. The CDR3 region has the DNA TGTGCCAGCAGCCAAGGAAGGGGGACGAACACCGGGGAGCTGTTTTTT.

This clonotype was recorded a few times. The genes are TRBV29-1 and TRBJ2-3; 13 nucleotides agree with TRBD2. J gave up 6 bases and V 7 bases, and 7 bases lay outside the gene matches. The CDR3 covers 14 residues. The germline V gene encodes CDR1 SQVTM and CDR2 ANQGSEA. The CDR3 protein is CSGTSGGRWDTQYF. The CDR3 coding sequence is TGCAGCGGGACTAGCGGGGGCCGATGGGATACGCAGTATTTT.